This T cell receptor (beta chain) was documented in a study of T cells in Graves' hyperthyroidism and ophthalmopathy. Findings of the study overall: Most clonotypes expanded in the thyroid (above 0.001) were also present in blood.

The study enrolled patients aged 18 to 65 with newly diagnosed hyperthyroidism of under 2 months' duration. Reasons for excluding patients were uncontrolled infection, other autoimmune disease, pregnancy or lactation. From approximately 9.5 ml of fresh peripheral blood, PBMCs were isolated. About this clonotype: Its antigen is undetermined.

Deletions cut 1 base from V and 4 bases from J, with 4 bases between. CDR3 size: 12 residues. Germline CDR1 LGHNT, CDR2 FRNRAP. Regions amplified from RNA transcripts were the TCR beta CDR3 regions. During a first-round RT-PCR of the TCR CDR3, the HTBI primer set was used. TCRdb recomputed calls from the multiplex PCR reads with MiXCR, one row per CDR3 protein. The sample consists of around 500,000 distinct CDR3 sequences, about 15% of them appearing once. Sample: blood. The chain carries TRBV12-5 and TRBJ2-5; no definite D call. The TCR comes from a woman aged 40 to 49 with Graves' hyperthyroidism. As DNA, the CDR3 is TGTGCTAGTGGTTTGGACGGAGAGACCCAGTACTTC. Encoded protein: CASGLDGETQYF.